This passage covers 9 T cell receptor beta chains from one sample sequenced in a study of CD8 T cells in Susac syndrome. Roughly 0.45 to 1 ug RNA was reverse transcribed with random hexamers. TCRdb analysed the immunoSEQ multiplex PCR reads with MiXCR anew, one entry per CDR3 protein. The table lists approximately 230,000 distinct CDR3 sequences, 93% of them singletons. The sequenced sample consisted of CD4+ T cells from PBMCs. The receptors were gathered from a human donor with multiple sclerosis.

This clonotype was seen only once. The chain employs TRBV20-1 and TRBJ1-5; the D is unclear. CDR1 is DFQATT, CDR2 SNEGSKA, per germline (reference sequence). The V and J ends lost 6 bases and 2 bases respectively, with 20 bases between them. The CDR3 is 16 amino acids. The CDR3: CSAAPVNAYGNQPQHF. The CDR3, as DNA: TGCAGTGCGGCCCCGGTTAATGCCTATGGCAATCAGCCCCAGCATTTT.

This clonotype was recorded once. The CDR3 here is CASSQASGRNNEQFF. CDR3 coding DNA: TGCGCCAGCAGCCAAGCTAGCGGGAGAAACAATGAGCAGTTCTTC. This chain uses TRBV4-1 with TRBJ2-1, with 10 bases that match TRBD2. CDR1 MGHRA and CDR2 YSYEKL come from the germline V gene. V dropped 1 base and J dropped 5; count of bases not matched to a gene: 2. CDR3 length: 15 amino acids.

V usage is TRBV30 and J usage is TRBJ2-2, with D perhaps matching TRBD1 (6 bases). V was shortened by 2 bases and J by 2 bases, with 9 bases between the two germline ends. Germline lookup yields CDR1 GTSNPN and CDR2 SVGIG (reference sequence). This CDR3 comprises 14 residues. The CDR3 is CAWSSGTNTGELFF. The CDR3 DNA follows: TGTGCCTGGAGTTCCGGGACAAACACCGGGGAGCTGTTTTTT.

J is TRBJ2-1 and V is TRBV25-1; 7 bases line up with TRBD2. CDR1 is MGHDK, CDR2 SYGVNS, per germline. Trimming removed 4 bases from V and 6 bases from J; junction bases left unmatched: 6. The CDR3 spans 14 residues. In nucleotides, the CDR3 is TGTGCCAGCAGTGGACTAGCATTGGGCAATGAGCAGTTCTTC. Translation: CASSGLALGNEQFF.

The J gene is TRBJ2-1, the V gene TRBV9; 7 nucleotides match TRBD2. Germline lookup yields CDR1 SGDLS and CDR2 YYNGEE. The CDR3 runs to 14 residues. J was trimmed by 6 bases and V by 4 bases; bases with no gene match: 7. The CDR3, as DNA: TGTGCCAGCAGCTCCGGGGGGTGGCTCAATGAGCAGTTCTTC. Residues: CASSSGGWLNEQFF.

The chain is built from TRBV6-1 and TRBJ2-5, with D unclear. Germline V gene sequence: CDR1 MNHNS, CDR2 SASEGT. The CDR3 is made up of 13 amino acids. V gave up 6 bases and J gave up 5 bases, with 13 bases separating them. The CDR3 reads CASSPDRTETQYF. The CDR3, as DNA: TGTGCCAGCAGCCCAGACCGGACGGAGACCCAGTACTTC.

V is TRBV7-2 and J is TRBJ2-2; the D gene is possibly TRBD1 (6 bases). V was shortened by 5 bases and J by 2 bases, with 12 bases between the two germline ends. The CDR3 contains 15 residues. Germline loops: CDR1 SGHTA, CDR2 FQGNSA. CDR3 in DNA: TGTGCCAGCAGCCACCGGGACAAAAACACCGGGGAGCTGTTTTTT. This sequence encodes CASSHRDKNTGELFF.

The table lists this clonotype with a count of one. The rearrangement joins TRBV4-2 to TRBJ1-4; 9 bases are a match to TRBD1. The CDR3 covers 14 residues. With 4 bases clipped from V and 7 bases from J, the junction kept 4 bases outside the gene matches. Germline assignment: CDR1 LGHNA and CDR2 YNFKEQ. The CDR3 coding sequence is TGTGCCAGCAGCCTCACGGACAGGGGTGAAAAACTGTTTTTT. Residues: CASSLTDRGEKLFF.

V gene TRBV5-1 combines with J gene TRBJ1-1; 8 nucleotides align to TRBD1. J was trimmed by 4 bases and V by 0 bases; bases with no gene match: 5. The germline V gene has CDR1 SGHRS and CDR2 YFSETQ. CDR3 length equals 15 residues. The CDR3 nucleotides are TGCGCCAGCAGCTTGGCCGGGACAGGAAGCACTGAAGCTTTCTTT. It specifies CASSLAGTGSTEAFF.